The clone carrying this T cell receptor (beta chain) has only a few counts. Its antigen is unknown. The data were taken from a study of T cell repertoires in cytomegalovirus infection. Looking at the study overall: The study used recently identified HLA-C-restricted and well-studied HLA-B-restricted CMV epitopes. A matching HLA type, together with CMV infection, was signaled by public TCR beta signatures. Notes on the study in general: HLA-C-restricted CMV clonotypes gave the most frequent clonotype in two of eight donors. CMV carriers having the relevant HLA were flagged by cumulative public TCR beta family frequency.

This CDR3 comprises 17 residues. Germline V CDR1 and CDR2: SGHNT, YYREEE (reference sequence). With V trimmed by 2 bases and J by 3 bases, 9 bases remained unmatched. TCRdb independently ran MiXCR on the reads; one entry per CDR3 protein. This repertoire shows 750,000 to 900,000 distinct CDR3 sequences, 25% to 35% found once; its top ten account for around 13%. The V call is TRBV5-4, the J call TRBJ2-2; 8 bases align to TRBD1. This clonotype originated in a human donor in good health (CMV status not recorded). Some clones in this sample may be carry-over from other donors' samples. Sequenced material: cultured CD8+ T cells from PBMCs, taken from culture after CMV antigen stimulation. The CDR3 here is CASSFALQGADTGELFF. The CDR3 coding sequence is TGTGCCAGCAGCTTCGCCCTTCAGGGGGCAGACACCGGGGAGCTGTTTTTT.